Each of the 6 T cell receptor beta chains below was sequenced from the same sample in a study of T cells in Graves' hyperthyroidism and ophthalmopathy. Template material for amplifying TCR beta CDR3 regions consisted of RNA transcripts. Researchers ran a first-round RT-PCR on the TCR CDR3 using the HTBI primer set. TCRdb re-called the multiplex PCR reads through MiXCR, storing one row per CDR3 protein. The repertoire holds 460,000 or so distinct CDR3 sequences, with roughly 14% as singletons. Sequencing was performed on blood. Receptors were obtained from a woman aged 18-35 years with Graves' hyperthyroidism.

This clonotype was seen many times. This chain links TRBV6-5 with TRBJ1-1, with 7 bases identical to TRBD1. With V trimmed by 5 bases and J by 2 bases, 8 bases remained unmatched. The CDR3 contains 15 residues. Germline lookup yields CDR1 MNHEY and CDR2 SVGAGI. In DNA, the CDR3 is TGTGCCAGCAGTACTCGGACAGGACTTAACACTGAAGCTTTCTTT. This gives the protein CASSTRTGLNTEAFF.

The chain carries TRBV30 and TRBJ1-2; weak D call: TRBD1 (5 bases). The CDR3 length is 13 residues. Trimming stripped 3 bases from V and 7 bases from J, with 15 bases between. Germline lookup yields CDR1 GTSNPN and CDR2 SVGIG (reference sequence). This CDR3 is CAWRQGDSFGYTF. CDR3 nucleotide sequence: TGTGCCTGGAGGCAGGGAGATTCGTTTGGCTACACCTTC. The complete variable domain, with remaining parts taken from reference TRBV30 and TRBJ1-2, reads SQTIHQWPATLVQPVGSPLSLECTVEGTSNPNLYWYRQAAGRGLQLLFYSVGIGQISSEVPQNLSASRPQDRQFILSSKKLLLSDSGFYLCAWRQGDSFGYTFGSGTRLTVV.

This clonotype was detected many times. This chain uses TRBV6-6 with TRBJ2-5; D may match TRBD1 or TRBD2 (5 bases each). V shed 0 bases and J shed 4 bases, with 12 bases lying between them. CDR1 is MNHNY, CDR2 SVGAGI, per germline (reference sequence). This CDR3 comprises 15 residues. The chain's CDR3 is CASSYSIGGGETQYF. The CDR3 nucleotides are TGTGCCAGCAGTTACTCGATTGGGGGTGGAGAGACCCAGTACTTC.

This clonotype was seen repeatedly, ten times or more. The V and J genes are TRBV12-3 or TRBV12-4 and TRBJ2-3; TRBD1 or TRBD2 may be the D gene (6 bases each). V was pared by 1 base and J by 11 bases, with 16 bases between. CDR3 length: 14 residues. Written as DNA, the CDR3 is TGTGCCAGCAGTTTAGGGGGGGCCGGGCCACGGCAGTATTTT. Translation: CASSLGGAGPRQYF.

This clonotype was found once. A much larger clone sits a single nucleotide away, making a read error possible. The chain employs TRBV10-3 and TRBJ2-5, with a possible D match to TRBD1 (6 bases). V lost 10 bases and J lost 7, with 10 bases in between. Germline V gives CDR1 ENHRY, CDR2 SYGVKD. The CDR3 runs 10 residues. The CDR3 bases are TGTGCCACGCAAGGGGGGACCCAGTACTTC. Translated: CATQGGTQYF.

This clonotype was detected ten times or more. The rearrangement joins TRBV7-3 to TRBJ2-1; weak D call: TRBD1 (5 bases). The V gene's germline CDR1 is SGHTA and CDR2 FQGTGA. Between the trimmed V and J ends, which lost 4 bases and 9 bases, there was a span of 16 bases. The CDR3 is 14 residues long. CDR3 sequence reads: CASSSTSQGTEQFF. DNA of the CDR3: TGTGCCAGCAGCTCAACCAGCCAGGGAACTGAGCAGTTCTTC.